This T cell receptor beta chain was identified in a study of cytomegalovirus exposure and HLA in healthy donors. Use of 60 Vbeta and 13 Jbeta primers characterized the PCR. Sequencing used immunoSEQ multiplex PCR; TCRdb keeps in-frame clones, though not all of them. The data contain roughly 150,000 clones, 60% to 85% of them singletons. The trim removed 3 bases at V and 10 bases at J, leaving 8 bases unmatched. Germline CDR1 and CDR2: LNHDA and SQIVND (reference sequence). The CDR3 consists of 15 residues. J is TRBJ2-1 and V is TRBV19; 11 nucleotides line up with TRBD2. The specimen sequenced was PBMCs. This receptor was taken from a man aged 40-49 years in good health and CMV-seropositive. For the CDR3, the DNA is TGTGCCAGTAGTATCGAACTAGCGGGAGTAGGAGAGCAGTTCTTC. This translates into CASSIELAGVGEQFF.